This TCR beta chain was retrieved from a study of T cells after somatic rescue of genetic block. This clone showed up just once. The V gene's germline CDR1 is SGHDT and CDR2 YYEEEE. Trimming removed 2 bases from V and 0 bases from J, with 15 bases in between. The CDR3 runs to 16 residues. Sequencing was performed with immunoSEQ multiplex PCR; in TCRdb, only in-frame clones are kept and a portion is missing. The sample records 10,000 to 15,000 clones, around 70% being singletons. The chain employs TRBV5-6 and TRBJ2-7; D could derive from TRBD1 or TRBD2 (5 bases each). The receptor's source is a boy aged 10-17 years. The sequencing sample was made of peripheral blood mononuclear cells (PBMCs). In DNA form, the CDR3 reads TGTGCCAGCAGCTTCGTGGGGGTTAGGAGCTCCTACGAGCAGTACTTC. Translated, it gives CASSFVGVRSSYEQYF.